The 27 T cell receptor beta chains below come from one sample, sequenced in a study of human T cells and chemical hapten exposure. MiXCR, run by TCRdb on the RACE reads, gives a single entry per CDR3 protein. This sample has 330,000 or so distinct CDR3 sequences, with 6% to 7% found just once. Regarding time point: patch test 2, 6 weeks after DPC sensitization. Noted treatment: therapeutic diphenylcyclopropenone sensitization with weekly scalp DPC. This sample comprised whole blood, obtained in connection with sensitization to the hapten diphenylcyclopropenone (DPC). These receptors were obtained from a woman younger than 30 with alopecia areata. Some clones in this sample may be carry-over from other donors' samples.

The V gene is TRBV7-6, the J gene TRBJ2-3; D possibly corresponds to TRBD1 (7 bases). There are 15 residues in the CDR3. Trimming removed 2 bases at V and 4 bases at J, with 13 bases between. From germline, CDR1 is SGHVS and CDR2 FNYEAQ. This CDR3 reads CASSLQTGRPDTQYF. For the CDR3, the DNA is TGTGCCAGCAGCTTACAGACAGGGAGGCCAGATACGCAGTATTTT.

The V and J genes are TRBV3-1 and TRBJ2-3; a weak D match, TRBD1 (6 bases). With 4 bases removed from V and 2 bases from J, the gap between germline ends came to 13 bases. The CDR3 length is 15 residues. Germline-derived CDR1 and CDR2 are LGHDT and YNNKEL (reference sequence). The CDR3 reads CASSRARGYTDTQYF. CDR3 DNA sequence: TGTGCCAGCAGCCGAGCCAGGGGATACACAGATACGCAGTATTTT.

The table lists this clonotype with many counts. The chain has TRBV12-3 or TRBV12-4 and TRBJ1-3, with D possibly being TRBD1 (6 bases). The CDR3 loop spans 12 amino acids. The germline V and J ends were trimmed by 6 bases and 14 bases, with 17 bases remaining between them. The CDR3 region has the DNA TGTGCCAGCAGAAGACAGGCAGCGGAACTATATTTT. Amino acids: CASRRQAAELYF.

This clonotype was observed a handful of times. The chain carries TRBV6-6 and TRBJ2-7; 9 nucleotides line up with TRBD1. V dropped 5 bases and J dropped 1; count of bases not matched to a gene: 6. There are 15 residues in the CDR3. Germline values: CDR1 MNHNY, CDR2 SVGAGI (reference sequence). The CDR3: CASSTPGQGSYEQYF. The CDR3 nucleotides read TGTGCCAGCAGTACGCCGGGACAGGGTTCCTACGAGCAGTACTTC.

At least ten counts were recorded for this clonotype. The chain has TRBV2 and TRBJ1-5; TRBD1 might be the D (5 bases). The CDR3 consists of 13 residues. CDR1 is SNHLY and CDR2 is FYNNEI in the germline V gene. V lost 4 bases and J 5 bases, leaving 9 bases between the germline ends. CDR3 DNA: TGTGCCAGCAGTGGACAGAAAGATCAGCCCCAGCATTTT. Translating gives CASSGQKDQPQHF.

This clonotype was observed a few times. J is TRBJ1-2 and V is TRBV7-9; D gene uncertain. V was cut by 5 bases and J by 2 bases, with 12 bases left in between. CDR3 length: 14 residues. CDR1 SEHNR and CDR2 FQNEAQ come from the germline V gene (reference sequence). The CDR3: CASSTVGDNYGYTF. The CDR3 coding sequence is TGTGCCAGCAGCACAGTGGGAGACAACTATGGCTACACCTTC.

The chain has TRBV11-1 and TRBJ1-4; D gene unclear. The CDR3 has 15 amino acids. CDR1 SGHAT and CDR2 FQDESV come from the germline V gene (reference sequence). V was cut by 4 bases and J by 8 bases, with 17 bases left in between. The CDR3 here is CASSSLAIADEKLFF. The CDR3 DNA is TGTGCCAGCAGCTCCCTAGCGATCGCGGACGAAAAACTGTTTTTT.

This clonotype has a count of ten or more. CDR3 residues: CASQRGFGSYNEQFF. The CDR3 nucleotides are TGCGCCAGCCAGCGGGGGTTCGGGTCCTACAATGAGCAGTTCTTC. The chain combines TRBV5-1 with TRBJ2-1, with 8 bases lining up with TRBD2. Unmatched junction bases numbered 7, after V lost 7 bases and J lost 1 base. The CDR3 has 15 residues. Germline CDR1 reads SGHRS; CDR2 reads YFSETQ.

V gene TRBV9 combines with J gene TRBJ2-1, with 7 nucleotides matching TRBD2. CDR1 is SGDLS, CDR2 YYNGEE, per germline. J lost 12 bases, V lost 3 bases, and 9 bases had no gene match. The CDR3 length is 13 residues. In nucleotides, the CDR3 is TGTGCCAGCAGCGAGGGACTAACTCGTGGGCAGTTCTTC. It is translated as CASSEGLTRGQFF.

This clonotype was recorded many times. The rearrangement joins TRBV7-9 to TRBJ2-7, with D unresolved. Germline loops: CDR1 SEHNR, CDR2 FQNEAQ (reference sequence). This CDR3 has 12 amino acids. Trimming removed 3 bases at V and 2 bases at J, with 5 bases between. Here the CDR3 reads CASSLQTYEQYF. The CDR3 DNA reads TGTGCCAGCAGCTTGCAGACCTACGAGCAGTACTTC.

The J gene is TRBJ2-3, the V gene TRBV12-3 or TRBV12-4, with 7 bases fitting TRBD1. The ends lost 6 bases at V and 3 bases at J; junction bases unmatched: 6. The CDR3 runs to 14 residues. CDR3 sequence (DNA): TGTGCCAGCAGGGACAGGCGTGGGACAGATACGCAGTATTTT. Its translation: CASRDRRGTDTQYF.

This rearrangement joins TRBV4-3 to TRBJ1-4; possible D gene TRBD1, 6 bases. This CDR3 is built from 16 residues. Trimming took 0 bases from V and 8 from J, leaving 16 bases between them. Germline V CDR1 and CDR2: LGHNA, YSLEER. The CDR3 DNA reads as TGCGCCAGCAGCCAAGATCGGTGGCAGGGGAGAGAAAAACTGTTTTTT. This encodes CASSQDRWQGREKLFF.

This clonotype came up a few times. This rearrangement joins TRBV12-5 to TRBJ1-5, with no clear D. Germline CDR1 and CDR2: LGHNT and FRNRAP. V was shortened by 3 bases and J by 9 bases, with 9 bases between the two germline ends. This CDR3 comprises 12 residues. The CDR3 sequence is CASGFDARPQHF. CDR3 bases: TGTGCTAGTGGTTTCGACGCCAGGCCCCAGCATTTT.

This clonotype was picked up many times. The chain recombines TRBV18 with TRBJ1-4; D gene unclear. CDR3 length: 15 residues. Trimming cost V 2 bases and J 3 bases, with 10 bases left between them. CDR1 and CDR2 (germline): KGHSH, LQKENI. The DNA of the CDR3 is TGTGCCAGCTCACCAGTTGCCGGGGCTAATGAAAAACTGTTTTTT. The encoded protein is CASSPVAGANEKLFF.

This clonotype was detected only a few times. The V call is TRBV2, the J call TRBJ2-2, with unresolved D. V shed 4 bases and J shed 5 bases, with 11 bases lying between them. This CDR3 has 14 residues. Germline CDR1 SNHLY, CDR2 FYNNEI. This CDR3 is CASSAVVGTGELFF. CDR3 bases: TGTGCCAGCAGTGCGGTAGTTGGGACCGGGGAGCTGTTTTTT.

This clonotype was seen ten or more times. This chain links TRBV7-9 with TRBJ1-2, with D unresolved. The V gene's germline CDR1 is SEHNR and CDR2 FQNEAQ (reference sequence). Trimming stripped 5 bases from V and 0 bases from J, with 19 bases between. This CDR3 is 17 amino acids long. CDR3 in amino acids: CASSIIPSPAPNYGYTF. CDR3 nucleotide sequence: TGTGCCAGCAGCATAATTCCGTCACCTGCACCTAACTATGGCTACACCTTC.

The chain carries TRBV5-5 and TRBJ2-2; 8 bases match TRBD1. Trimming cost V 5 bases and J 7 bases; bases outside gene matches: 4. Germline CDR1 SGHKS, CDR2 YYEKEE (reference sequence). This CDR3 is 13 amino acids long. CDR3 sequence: CASRNRGIGELFF. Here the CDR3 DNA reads TGTGCCAGCAGGAACAGGGGGATCGGGGAGCTGTTTTTT. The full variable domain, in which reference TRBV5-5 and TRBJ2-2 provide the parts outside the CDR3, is DAGVTQSPTHLIKTRGQQVTLRCSPISGHKSVSWYQQVLGQGPQFIFQYYEKEERGRGNFPDRFSARQFPNYSSELNVNALLLGDSALYLCASRNRGIGELFFGEGSRLTVL.

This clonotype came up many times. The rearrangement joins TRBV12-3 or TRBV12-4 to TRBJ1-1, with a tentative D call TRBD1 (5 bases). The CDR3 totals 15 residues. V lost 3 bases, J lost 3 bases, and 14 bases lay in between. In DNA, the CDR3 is TGTGCCAGCAGTTTTTCCGGGGGGGGATACACTGAAGCTTTCTTT. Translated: CASSFSGGGYTEAFF.

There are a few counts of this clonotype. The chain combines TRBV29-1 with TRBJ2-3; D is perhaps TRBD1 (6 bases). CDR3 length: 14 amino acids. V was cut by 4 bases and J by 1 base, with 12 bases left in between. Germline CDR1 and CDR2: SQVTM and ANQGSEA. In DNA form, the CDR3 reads TGCAGCGTTGGGACAGCCCCCCGCACAGATACGCAGTATTTT. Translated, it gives CSVGTAPRTDTQYF.

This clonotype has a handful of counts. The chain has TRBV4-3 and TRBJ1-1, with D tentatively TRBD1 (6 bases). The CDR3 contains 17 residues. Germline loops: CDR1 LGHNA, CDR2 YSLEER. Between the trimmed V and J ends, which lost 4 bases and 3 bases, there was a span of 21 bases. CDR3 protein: CASSRRTPGTTYTEAFF. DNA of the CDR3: TGCGCCAGCAGCCGACGAACCCCCGGGACAACTTACACTGAAGCTTTCTTT.

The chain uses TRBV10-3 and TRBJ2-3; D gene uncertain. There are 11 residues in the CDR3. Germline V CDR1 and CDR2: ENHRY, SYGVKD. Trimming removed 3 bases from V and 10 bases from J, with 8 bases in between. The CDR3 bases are TGTGCCATCAGTGATGGTGCCCCGCAGTATTTT. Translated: CAISDGAPQYF.

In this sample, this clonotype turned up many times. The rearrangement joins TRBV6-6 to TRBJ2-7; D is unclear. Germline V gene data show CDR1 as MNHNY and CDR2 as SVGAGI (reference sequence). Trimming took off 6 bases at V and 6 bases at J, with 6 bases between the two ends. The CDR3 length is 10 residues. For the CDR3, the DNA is TGTGCCAGCAGCACTTCCGAGCAGTACTTC. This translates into CASSTSEQYF.

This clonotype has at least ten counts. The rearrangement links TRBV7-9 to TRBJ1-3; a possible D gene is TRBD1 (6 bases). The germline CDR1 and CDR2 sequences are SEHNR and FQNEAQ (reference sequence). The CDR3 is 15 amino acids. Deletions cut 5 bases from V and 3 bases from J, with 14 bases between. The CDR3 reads CASSPRQVYGNTIYF. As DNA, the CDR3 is TGTGCCAGCAGCCCACGACAGGTATATGGAAACACCATATATTTT.

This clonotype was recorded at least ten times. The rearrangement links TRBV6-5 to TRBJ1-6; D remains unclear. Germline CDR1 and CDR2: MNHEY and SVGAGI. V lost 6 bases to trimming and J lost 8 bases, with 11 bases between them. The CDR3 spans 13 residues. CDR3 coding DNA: TGTGCCAGCAGCCCCAACCGGGATTCACCCCTCCACTTT. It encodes CASSPNRDSPLHF.

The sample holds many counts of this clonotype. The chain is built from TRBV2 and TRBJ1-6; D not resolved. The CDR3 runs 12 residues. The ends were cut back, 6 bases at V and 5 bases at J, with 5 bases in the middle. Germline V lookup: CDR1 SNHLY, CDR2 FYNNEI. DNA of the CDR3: TGTGCCAGCAGGCTGGATAATTCACCCCTCCACTTT. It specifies CASRLDNSPLHF.

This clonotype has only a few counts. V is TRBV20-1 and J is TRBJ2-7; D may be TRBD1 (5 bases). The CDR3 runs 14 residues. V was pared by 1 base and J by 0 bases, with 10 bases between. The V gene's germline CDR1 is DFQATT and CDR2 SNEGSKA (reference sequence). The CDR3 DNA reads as TGCAGTGCTAGAGGGCAGGGCTTCTCCTACGAGCAGTACTTC. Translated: CSARGQGFSYEQYF.

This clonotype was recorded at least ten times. CDR3 amino acids: CSVCTTESEPQHF. In nucleotides, the CDR3 is TGCAGCGTTTGTACCACGGAATCAGAGCCCCAGCATTTT. V usage is TRBV29-1 and J usage is TRBJ1-5; no definite D call. The V end lost 5 bases, the J end lost 8 bases, and 16 bases lay between the germline ends. The CDR3 sequence is 13 residues long. CDR1 is SQVTM and CDR2 is ANQGSEA in the germline V gene. The complete variable domain, with remaining parts taken from reference TRBV29-1 and TRBJ1-5, reads SAVISQKPSRDICQRGTSLTIQCQVDSQVTMMFWYRQQPGQSLTLIATANQGSEATYESGFVIDKFPISRPNLTFSTLTVSNMSPEDSSIYLCSVCTTESEPQHFGDGTRLSIL.